Listed below are T cell receptor beta chains from one sample, sequenced in a study of OX40 agonist ivuxolimab in advanced cancers. The table came from immunoSEQ multiplex PCR; TCRdb's copy has only in-frame clones and leaves some out. The table includes 70,000 to 100,000 clones, about nine tenths detected once. This sample comprised CD4+ or CD8+ T cells sorted from blood, obtained in a trial of the OX40 agonist ivuxolimab. Every receptor here comes from an adult with an advanced solid tumor such as melanoma, head and neck, liver or kidney cancer. Each CDR3 is given with its conserved first and last residue. A D gene is named only where the DNA matches it firmly. Only some rows state a clone size, as once, few, many or a class for expanded clones.

D gene	clone size	J gene	V gene	CDR3 protein	CDR3 DNA
TRBD1	once	TRBJ1-1	TRBV5-1	CASSLGTGVYSNTEAFF	TGCGCCAGCAGTTTAGGGACAGGAGTGTATTCGAACACTGAAGCTTTCTTT
TRBD2	NA	TRBJ2-3	TRBV2	CASNIGGSGTDTQYF	TGTGCCAGCAACATTGGCGGGAGCGGAACAGATACGCAGTATTTT
TRBD1	NA	TRBJ1-1	TRBV5-5	CASSLSGQQTEAFF	TGTGCCAGCAGCTTATCGGGACAGCAAACTGAAGCTTTCTTT
TRBD2	NA	TRBJ2-7	TRBV11-2	CASSFGTSGDYEQYF	TGTGCCAGCAGCTTCGGGACTAGCGGCGATTACGAGCAGTACTTC
NA	NA	TRBJ2-1	TRBV19	CASSAGNYNEQFF	TGTGCCAGTTCGGCGGGAAACTACAATGAGCAGTTCTTC
NA	NA	TRBJ2-7	TRBV7-6	CASSLEQGTGGGEQYF	TGTGCCAGCAGCTTGGAACAGGGGACTGGGGGGGGCGAGCAGTACTTC
NA	few	TRBJ1-3	TRBV5-1	CASSPGQLSSGNTIYF	TGCGCCAGCAGCCCCGGACAGTTGAGCTCTGGAAACACCATATATTTT
TRBD1	NA	TRBJ1-1	TRBV18	CASSQGQGGLTEAFF	TGTGCCAGCTCACAAGGACAGGGGGGTTTAACTGAAGCTTTCTTT
NA	NA	TRBJ2-2	TRBV2	CASSRANTGELFF	TGTGCCAGCAGCCGGGCTAACACCGGGGAGCTGTTTTTT
NA	NA	TRBJ1-1	TRBV30	CAWSVMGTEAFF	TGTGCCTGGAGTGTAATGGGCACTGAAGCTTTCTTT
TRBD2	few	TRBJ2-7	TRBV28	CASSFGSSGYEQYF	TGTGCCAGCAGTTTCGGTTCTAGCGGCTACGAGCAGTACTTC
NA	NA	TRBJ1-2	TRBV6-5	CASKTTNYGYTF	TGTGCCAGCAAAACAACTAACTATGGCTACACCTTC
TRBD2	NA	TRBJ2-1	TRBV19	CASRTAGTSGNEQFF	TGTGCCAGTAGGACCGCCGGGACTAGCGGGAATGAGCAGTTCTTC
NA	NA	TRBJ1-2	TRBV2	CASSVEANYGYTF	TGTGCCAGCAGTGTCGAAGCTAACTATGGCTACACCTTC
NA	NA	TRBJ2-1	TRBV11-3	CASSLESSYNEQFF	TGTGCCAGCAGCTTGGAGAGCTCCTACAATGAGCAGTTCTTC
TRBD1	NA	TRBJ1-3	TRBV6-5	CASSLRTGIRNTIYF	TGTGCCAGCAGCCTCCGGACAGGGATACGAAACACCATATATTTT
TRBD1	NA	TRBJ1-5	TRBV5-8	CASSLGDSLNQPQHF	TGTGCCAGCAGCTTGGGGGACAGTCTCAATCAGCCCCAGCATTTT
TRBD2	NA	TRBJ2-3	TRBV2	CASSARGLAGGGDTQYF	TGTGCCAGCAGTGCGAGAGGACTAGCGGGAGGTGGAGATACGCAGTATTTT
TRBD2	once	TRBJ2-3	TRBV29-1	CSVGTSGRTDTQYF	TGCAGCGTTGGGACTAGCGGACGCACAGATACGCAGTATTTT
NA	once	TRBJ1-5	TRBV25-1	CASSEKGGRVQPQHF	TGTGCCAGCAGTGAAAAGGGGGGGCGTGTTCAGCCCCAGCATTTT
TRBD1	NA	TRBJ2-3	TRBV7-3	CASSPAAGQGDTQYF	TGTGCCAGCAGTCCTGCCGCGGGACAGGGAGATACGCAGTATTTT
NA	few	TRBJ1-5	TRBV19	CASSINRGLDQPQHF	TGTGCCAGTAGTATTAACCGGGGGCTCGATCAGCCCCAGCATTTT
TRBD1	NA	TRBJ2-3	TRBV6-1	CASSVGQGTDTQYF	TGTGCCAGCAGTGTAGGACAGGGCACAGATACGCAGTATTTT
NA	NA	TRBJ1-3	TRBV7-9	CASSLGTGFVSGNTIYF	TGTGCCAGCAGCTTAGGAACAGGGTTCGTCTCTGGAAACACCATATATTTT
NA	NA	TRBJ1-2	TRBV19	CASSLGVSNYGYTF	TGTGCCAGTAGTCTAGGAGTCTCTAACTATGGCTACACCTTC
TRBD2	NA	TRBJ2-7	TRBV19	CASSVGYRGSGRAYEQYF	TGTGCCAGTAGTGTTGGGTACAGGGGTAGCGGGAGGGCTTACGAGCAGTACTTC
NA	NA	TRBJ1-5	TRBV19	CASSYDSRSNQPQHF	TGTGCCAGTAGTTACGACAGCCGTAGCAATCAGCCCCAGCATTTT
NA	NA	TRBJ1-4	TRBV2	CASSGRAGNEKLFF	TGTGCCAGCAGTGGTAGGGCTGGGAATGAAAAACTGTTTTTT
NA	NA	TRBJ1-1	TRBV5-1	CASSLAGWADEAFF	TGCGCCAGCAGCTTGGCCGGGTGGGCAGATGAAGCTTTCTTT
TRBD1	NA	TRBJ1-1	TRBV10-1	CASSLGTGGTEAFF	TGCGCCAGCAGCCTCGGGACAGGGGGAACTGAAGCTTTCTTT
TRBD1	NA	TRBJ1-5	TRBV27	CASSLSWYRGQGGGMPNQPQHF	TGTGCCAGCAGTTTATCCTGGTACCGGGGACAGGGAGGCGGGATGCCGAATCAGCCCCAGCATTTT
NA	once	TRBJ2-7	TRBV5-8	CASSGGVRTRSEQYF	TGTGCCAGCAGCGGGGGAGTTAGGACCCGTTCCGAGCAGTACTTC
TRBD1	NA	TRBJ1-2	TRBV19	CASSAQGAGGYTF	TGTGCCAGTAGTGCTCAGGGGGCTGGTGGCTACACCTTC
TRBD2	NA	TRBJ2-1	TRBV5-1	CASSLGGTTGGNEQFF	TGCGCCAGCAGCTTGGGCGGGACTACCGGGGGGAATGAGCAGTTCTTC
TRBD1	NA	TRBJ2-7	TRBV6-1	CASSDPGTGYSYEQYF	TGTGCCAGCAGTGACCCCGGGACAGGGTACTCCTACGAGCAGTACTTC
NA	NA	TRBJ1-2	TRBV9	CASSPRTGTNYGYTF	TGTGCCAGCAGCCCCCGGACGGGTACTAACTATGGCTACACCTTC
TRBD2	NA	TRBJ2-2	TRBV6-5	CASSTSGLNTGELFF	TGTGCCAGCAGTACTAGCGGTCTAAACACCGGGGAGCTGTTTTTT
TRBD2	NA	TRBJ2-1	TRBV18	CASSQGLAGDNEQFF	TGTGCCAGCTCACAAGGACTAGCGGGAGACAATGAGCAGTTCTTC
NA	NA	TRBJ1-3	TRBV29-1	CSVEMSPGNTIYF	TGCAGCGTTGAAATGAGCCCTGGAAACACCATATATTTT
NA	NA	TRBJ2-7	TRBV11-3	CASSLPSVYEQYF	TGTGCCAGCAGCTTACCCTCAGTATACGAGCAGTACTTC
NA	NA	TRBJ2-2	TRBV4-2	CASSQDELSGGNTGELFF	TGTGCCAGCAGCCAAGATGAGTTGAGCGGCGGCAACACCGGGGAGCTGTTTTTT
NA	NA	TRBJ1-5	TRBV27	CASQGWGSHQPQHF	TGTGCGAGCCAGGGTTGGGGGTCGCATCAGCCCCAGCATTTT
NA	NA	TRBJ2-1	TRBV7-9	CASSRTAGNEQFF	TGTGCCAGCAGCCGCACAGCGGGTAATGAGCAGTTCTTC
NA	NA	TRBJ2-7	TRBV10-1	CASINFRDTSYEQYF	TGCGCCAGCATTAACTTCCGGGACACGTCCTACGAGCAGTACTTC
NA	NA	TRBJ2-6	TRBV7-9	CASSLGGGRTGANVLTF	TGTGCCAGCAGCCTCGGTGGAGGGCGGACCGGGGCCAACGTCCTGACTTTC
NA	NA	TRBJ1-1	TRBV7-9	CASSRPEREAFF	TGTGCCAGCAGCCGACCCGAAAGGGAAGCTTTCTTT
NA	NA	TRBJ2-7	TRBV27	CASSLTGPAYEQYF	TGTGCCAGCAGTCTAACGGGACCCGCCTACGAGCAGTACTTC
NA	few	TRBJ1-2	TRBV15	CATSPGFDLLGSGYTF	TGTGCCACCAGCCCGGGCTTTGACCTCCTGGGTAGTGGCTACACCTTC
NA	NA	TRBJ2-1	TRBV11-2	CASSLGYEQFF	TGTGCCAGCAGCTTGGGTTATGAGCAGTTCTTC
NA	NA	TRBJ1-1	TRBV6-5	CASRTLNTEAFF	TGTGCCAGCCGGACGTTGAACACTGAAGCTTTCTTT
TRBD2	NA	TRBJ2-3	TRBV29-1	CSVEDQAGHMGTQYF	TGCAGCGTTGAAGATCAAGCGGGGCACATGGGTACGCAGTATTTT
NA	once	TRBJ2-3	TRBV5-1	CASSFGTGTLVADTQYF	TGCGCCAGCAGCTTCGGAACCGGGACTTTGGTTGCAGATACGCAGTATTTT
NA	NA	TRBJ2-6	TRBV5-1	CASQRESGANVLTF	TGCGCCAGCCAAAGGGAGTCTGGGGCCAACGTCCTGACTTTC
NA	NA	TRBJ1-1	TRBV11-2	CASSSGREGAFF	TGTGCCAGCAGCTCCGGACGTGAGGGAGCTTTCTTT
NA	few	TRBJ1-1	TRBV5-8	CASSLALQGGGTEAFF	TGTGCCAGCAGCTTGGCCTTGCAGGGAGGAGGCACTGAAGCTTTCTTT
NA	NA	TRBJ1-5	TRBV10-3	CAISESNQPQHF	TGTGCCATCAGTGAGTCGAATCAGCCCCAGCATTTT
NA	NA	TRBJ2-3	TRBV2	CASRKAGSTDTQYF	TGTGCCAGCCGAAAGGCGGGGAGCACAGATACGCAGTATTTT
NA	NA	TRBJ2-1	TRBV6-5	CASSYSPGSYNEQFF	TGTGCCAGCAGTTACTCGCCAGGCTCCTACAATGAGCAGTTCTTC